The clone carrying this T cell receptor beta chain was recorded at least ten times. The source of the sample is a study of CD8+CD57+ T cells in acquired aplastic anemia. Trimming removed 9 bases from V and 4 bases from J, with 14 bases in between. The CDR3 is made up of 13 amino acids. Germline CDR1 SGHRS, CDR2 YFSETQ. TCR beta VDJ and CDR3 profiles were obtained from a genomic DNA template. TCRdb passed the reads through MiXCR, listing each CDR3 protein once. Of 200,000 or so distinct CDR3 sequences in the sample, 64% are singletons; the top ten hold about 45%. Sequencing was performed on sorted CD4+, CD8+, or CD8+CD57+ T cells (not recorded which) from PBMCs. This receptor was obtained from a human donor with severe aplastic anemia or a healthy control (not recorded which). J is TRBJ2-1 and V is TRBV5-1, with no clear D. This chain's CDR3 is CATRRPDYNEQFF. CDR3 DNA: TGCGCCACCAGGCGGCCAGATTACAATGAGCAGTTCTTC.